This passage covers 31 T cell receptor beta chains from one sample sequenced in a study of PD-1 blockade in classical Hodgkin lymphoma. Sequencing was performed with immunoSEQ multiplex PCR; in TCRdb, only in-frame clones are kept and a portion is missing. The table has 66,000 or so clones, 71% seen once; the top ten hold 7% to 10%. In every patient, relapse followed autologous stem cell transplantation, while exposure to brentuximab vedotin differed. The source material was peripheral blood mononuclear cells (PBMCs), sampled before the second cycle of nivolumab. These receptors came from a human donor with classical Hodgkin lymphoma.

The table lists this clone with a count of one. The CDR3 coding sequence is TGCAGCGCCAGCACAGGTGACGTTTTTGCTGGCTACACCTTC. Its translation is CSASTGDVFAGYTF. This chain connects TRBV29-1 to TRBJ1-2, with a weak D call TRBD1 (5 bases). The CDR3 contains 14 residues. Germline V CDR1 and CDR2: SQVTM, ANQGSEA. With 7 bases removed from V and 7 bases from J, the gap between germline ends came to 22 bases.

The gene calls are TRBV28 and TRBJ2-7, with D perhaps matching TRBD2 (7 bases). The CDR3 extends over 18 amino acids. CDR1 and CDR2 from the germline V gene are MDHEN and SYDVKM. With 3 bases removed from V and 5 bases from J, the gap between germline ends came to 26 bases. CDR3 sequence (DNA): TGTGCCAGCAGTTTTCTCATGGAGGGGGGGTTTTATATCCACGAGCAGTACTTC. Translating gives CASSFLMEGGFYIHEQYF.

The chain recombines TRBV9 with TRBJ1-2; D uncertain. The CDR3 spans 14 residues. Germline CDR1 is SGDLS and CDR2 is YYNGEE. Trimming removed 3 bases at V and 7 bases at J, with 16 bases between. The DNA for the CDR3 is TGTGCCAGCAGCGCGACCTCCGGGTCGGGTGGCTACACCTTC. Encoded protein: CASSATSGSGGYTF.

The gene calls are TRBV9 and TRBJ1-1; D call uncertain. Trimming removed 8 bases at V and 2 bases at J, with 13 bases between. The CDR3 is 13 residues long. Germline CDR1 SGDLS, CDR2 YYNGEE. CDR3 loop: CASSTLDNTEAFF. The DNA for the CDR3 is TGTGCCAGTAGCACACTTGACAACACTGAAGCTTTCTTT.

The chain combines TRBV7-9 with TRBJ1-1; D is unclear. Germline CDR1 is SEHNR and CDR2 is FQNEAQ (reference sequence). The CDR3 sequence is 9 residues long. V lost 10 bases to trimming and J lost 9 bases, with 9 bases between them. The CDR3 region is CAIGNQAFF. CDR3 coding DNA: TGTGCCATAGGAAATCAAGCTTTCTTT.

The chain has TRBV6-6 and TRBJ1-2, with D possibly matching TRBD1 (5 bases). CDR3 length: 15 amino acids. Per germline, CDR1 MNHNY and CDR2 SVGAGI (reference sequence). The germline V and J ends were trimmed by 2 bases and 0 bases, with 10 bases remaining between them. The CDR3 nucleotides are TGTGCCAGCAGTTACAAGGCGACAGCTAACTATGGCTACACCTTC. Its translation is CASSYKATANYGYTF.

CDR3 region: CASSMSGSSYEQYF. CDR3 nucleotide sequence: TGTGCCAGTAGTATGTCCGGGAGCTCCTACGAGCAGTACTTC. The chain has TRBV19 and TRBJ2-5; a possible D gene is TRBD2 (6 bases). The J call may be in error: the DNA end matches TRBJ2-7 better. CDR3 length: 14 residues. Looked up from germline, CDR1 is LNHDA and CDR2 is SQIVND (reference sequence).

The V and J genes are TRBV6-6 and TRBJ1-2; TRBD1 might be the D (6 bases). The germline V gene has CDR1 MNHNY and CDR2 SVGAGI (reference sequence). The CDR3 loop spans 14 amino acids. The V gene lost 7 bases and the J gene lost 4 bases, with 16 bases spanning the gap. CDR3 region: CASMELGGPYGYTF. In DNA, the CDR3 is TGTGCCAGCATGGAGTTGGGGGGGCCCTATGGCTACACCTTC.

J is TRBJ2-7 and V is TRBV7-8; the D call may be TRBD1 or TRBD2 (5 bases each). From germline, CDR1 is SGHVS and CDR2 FQNEAQ. This CDR3 comprises 14 residues. Trimming cost V 3 bases and J 3 bases, with 12 bases left between them. The CDR3 sequence is CASSFRDRDYEQYF. As DNA, the CDR3 is TGTGCCAGCAGCTTCCGGGACCGCGACTACGAGCAGTACTTC.

The gene calls are TRBV30 and TRBJ2-5; tentative D call: TRBD1 (6 bases). Germline CDR1 GTSNPN, CDR2 SVGIG (reference sequence). V gave up 3 bases and J gave up 2 bases, with 13 bases separating them. This CDR3 comprises 14 residues. Here the CDR3 DNA reads TGTGCCTGGAGCCCCGGGACATTTCAAGAGACCCAGTACTTC. Its translation is CAWSPGTFQETQYF.

The chain recombines TRBV25-1 with TRBJ2-7; no clear D. Germline loops: CDR1 MGHDK, CDR2 SYGVNS. CDR3 length: 13 residues. Deletions cut 6 bases from V and 3 bases from J, with 12 bases between. The CDR3 nucleotides read TGTGCCAGCAGGTCTGGGGTACGCTACGAGCAGTACTTC. Translating gives CASRSGVRYEQYF.

The V and J genes are TRBV25-1 and TRBJ1-1; TRBD1 is a possible D gene (5 bases). The CDR3 spans 12 residues. The germline V gene encodes CDR1 MGHDK and CDR2 SYGVNS. The V and J ends lost 8 bases and 7 bases respectively, with 14 bases between them. CDR3 DNA sequence: TGTGCCAGCCGTAGGACAACAGGTGAAGCTTTCTTT. This sequence encodes CASRRTTGEAFF.

J is TRBJ1-1 and V is TRBV15, with D possibly TRBD1 on 5 matching bases. The CDR3 runs 16 residues. The germline CDR1 and CDR2 sequences are LNHNV and YYDKDF (reference sequence). Between the trimmed V and J ends, which lost 0 bases and 5 bases, there was a span of 16 bases. The CDR3 region has the DNA TGTGCCACCAGCAGAGATCCGGGGGGAATGGTGACTGAAGCTTTCTTT. Translation: CATSRDPGGMVTEAFF.

This sequence joins TRBV7-9 and TRBJ1-2; TRBD1 agrees at 8 bases. The junction had 1 base not matched to a gene; V was cut back by 1 base and J by 3 bases. The CDR3 has 14 amino acids. CDR1 is SEHNR and CDR2 is FQNEAQ in the germline V gene (reference sequence). DNA of the CDR3: TGTGCCAGCAGCTTAGACAGGGGGGACTATGGCTACACCTTC. Amino acids: CASSLDRGDYGYTF.

The CDR3 loop reads CASSLSGTKGADTQYF. CDR3 DNA sequence: TGTGCCAGCAGTTTATCCGGGACAAAGGGGGCAGATACGCAGTATTTT. The chain uses TRBV28 and TRBJ2-3; D possibly corresponds to TRBD1 (6 bases). Germline loops: CDR1 MDHEN, CDR2 SYDVKM. Trimming removed 1 base from V and 4 bases from J, with 15 bases in between. The CDR3 has 16 residues.

The chain uses TRBV2 and TRBJ2-2; D perhaps matches TRBD1 (6 bases). Between the trimmed V and J ends, which lost 11 bases and 3 bases, there was a span of 19 bases. This CDR3 has 15 residues. Germline V gives CDR1 SNHLY, CDR2 FYNNEI. CDR3 protein: CAGNLGAPDTGELFF. CDR3 nucleotides: TGTGCCGGAAACCTGGGGGCGCCGGACACCGGGGAGCTGTTTTTT.

This CDR3 is CSVPRGGSSTDTQYF. The DNA of the CDR3 is TGCAGCGTGCCCCGGGGGGGATCTAGCACAGATACGCAGTATTTT. The chain employs TRBV29-1 and TRBJ2-3; 8 nucleotides line up with TRBD2. Germline trimming cut 6 bases from V and 0 bases from J; bases unmatched to any gene: 8. The CDR3 is 15 amino acids. Germline V gives CDR1 SQVTM, CDR2 ANQGSEA.

V is TRBV18 and J is TRBJ1-2; 8 bases are shared with TRBD1. V shed 4 bases and J 7 bases; nucleotides not matched to a gene: 8. The CDR3 covers 14 residues. From germline, CDR1 is KGHSH and CDR2 LQKENI. CDR3 nucleotide sequence: TGTGCCAGCTCACTAGCAGGGGGCGTATCTGGCTACACCTTC. Encoded protein: CASSLAGGVSGYTF.

This clone was counted between two and nine times. CDR3 amino acids: CASSGRGEGALREKLFF. CDR3 coding DNA: TGTGCCAGCAGTGGACGAGGGGAGGGGGCGCTGAGAGAAAAACTGTTTTTT. The chain couples TRBV6-1 to TRBJ1-4; 7 bases line up with TRBD1. V trimming: 4 bases; J trimming: 8 bases; junction bases outside the gene matches: 16. The length of the CDR3 is 17 residues. The germline V gene encodes CDR1 MNHNS and CDR2 SASEGT.

The V call is TRBV10-3, the J call TRBJ1-1, with D possibly matching TRBD1 (6 bases). V lost 0 bases, J lost 0 bases, and 8 bases lay in between. Germline values: CDR1 ENHRY, CDR2 SYGVKD. This CDR3 spans 15 amino acids. As DNA, the CDR3 is TGTGCCATCAGTGAGTCGGGGGGGCTGAACACTGAAGCTTTCTTT. Encoded protein: CAISESGGLNTEAFF.

V usage is TRBV27 and J usage is TRBJ1-4, with D uncertain. This CDR3 region has 14 residues. Trimming removed 6 bases at V and 3 bases at J, with 11 bases between. Germline V CDR1 and CDR2: MNHEY, SMNVEV (reference sequence). The CDR3 DNA sequence: TGTGCCAGCAGACTCGGCTTGCCTAATGAAAAACTGTTTTTT. As protein: CASRLGLPNEKLFF.

The chain recombines TRBV30 with TRBJ2-3; D unclear. Trimming left V 0 bases short and J 0 bases short, with 10 bases between. Germline loops: CDR1 GTSNPN, CDR2 SVGIG (reference sequence). The CDR3 is 15 amino acids. The CDR3 nucleotides are TGTGCCTGGAGTGTACAATTGTCGAGCACAGATACGCAGTATTTT. Protein product: CAWSVQLSSTDTQYF.

This rearrangement joins TRBV28 to TRBJ2-7; 7 bases are shared with TRBD1. V shed 5 bases, J shed 4 bases, and the junction held 5 bases outside the gene matches. CDR3 length: 13 amino acids. In germline, CDR1 is MDHEN, CDR2 SYDVKM. CDR3 in amino acids: CASSATGRYEQYF. The CDR3 nucleotides read TGTGCCAGCAGTGCGACAGGGCGGTACGAGCAGTACTTC.

The V call is TRBV18, the J call TRBJ2-1; either TRBD1 or TRBD2 may fit D (5 bases each). Trimming removed 3 bases at V and 8 bases at J, with 14 bases between. The CDR3 is 14 amino acids. The germline gives CDR1 KGHSH, CDR2 LQKENI. For the CDR3, the DNA is TGTGCCAGCTCACCTAGCGAAGGGGTATATGAGCAGTTCTTC. Its translation: CASSPSEGVYEQFF.

The chain combines TRBV9 with TRBJ1-2, with D possibly being TRBD1 (6 bases). With 3 bases removed from V and 4 bases from J, the gap between germline ends came to 13 bases. This CDR3 is built from 14 residues. Germline CDR1 is SGDLS and CDR2 is YYNGEE. In DNA, the CDR3 is TGTGCCAGCAGCGCCCCAGGGGAAGGCTATGGCTACACCTTC. Translated, it gives CASSAPGEGYGYTF.

The chain has TRBV6-5 and TRBJ1-2; TRBD1 matches at 9 bases. V was pared by 7 bases and J by 3 bases, with 9 bases of the junction left unmatched. The length of the CDR3 is 15 residues. Germline-derived CDR1 and CDR2 are MNHEY and SVGAGI. The CDR3 reads CASNRGLGEDYGYTF. Here the CDR3 DNA reads TGTGCCAGCAACAGGGGGCTAGGCGAGGACTATGGCTACACCTTC.

The genes are TRBV21-1 and TRBJ2-3. TRBV21-1 is designated a pseudogene. This CDR3 is built from 16 residues. CDR3 DNA: TGTGCCAGCAGCAAAAATTCGGGACGGGTGAGGTATGCGCAGTATTTT. It codes for CASSKNSGRVRYAQYF.

J is TRBJ2-4 and V is TRBV30, with 8 bases that match TRBD2. The V gene's germline CDR1 is GTSNPN and CDR2 SVGIG (reference sequence). The trim removed 3 bases at V and 3 bases at J, leaving 7 bases unmatched. This CDR3 region has 15 residues. The CDR3, as DNA: TGTGCCTGGAGGGGGCAGCGGGAGTTCAAAAACATTCAGTACTTC. Its protein is CAWRGQREFKNIQYF.

The gene calls are TRBV4-1 and TRBJ1-4; a possible D gene is TRBD1 (5 bases). V lost 3 bases and J lost 10, with 21 bases in between. CDR1 and CDR2 from the germline V gene are MGHRA and YSYEKL. The CDR3 is made up of 16 amino acids. This CDR3 reads CASSQGPGPAYGKLFF. CDR3 coding DNA: TGCGCCAGCAGCCAGGGGCCGGGGCCAGCGTATGGAAAACTGTTTTTT.

The V gene is TRBV9, the J gene TRBJ1-1; 10 bases fit TRBD1. Germline CDR1 SGDLS, CDR2 YYNGEE. V lost 2 bases and J lost 3; bases outside the gene matches: 4. The CDR3 sequence is 15 residues long. CDR3 residues: CASSVGQGGYTEAFF. The CDR3, as DNA: TGTGCCAGCAGCGTTGGACAGGGGGGGTACACTGAAGCTTTCTTT.

The chain carries TRBV7-9 and TRBJ1-2; TRBD1 agrees at 7 bases. Germline assignment: CDR1 SEHNR and CDR2 FQNEAQ (reference sequence). The CDR3 is made up of 14 amino acids. V shed 1 base, J shed 6 bases, and the junction held 5 bases outside the gene matches. The CDR3 bases are TGTGCCAGCAGCTTAGGACAGGGTATCGATGGCTACACCTTC. Encoded protein: CASSLGQGIDGYTF.